These 22 T cell receptor beta chains share one sample of origin, sequenced in a study of blood T cell repertoires in COVID-19. TCRdb's table, derived via immunoSEQ multiplex PCR, lists solely in-frame clones and lacks some. The sample lists 100,000 to 150,000 clones; about 89% were seen once. The material sequenced was peripheral blood. These receptors were obtained from a man aged 50 or older with active or convalescent COVID-19.

Concerning this clone: Distinct nucleotide sequences in the sample also encode this CDR3. The V gene is TRBV18, the J gene TRBJ2-5; 10 nucleotides line up with TRBD1. From germline, CDR1 is KGHSH and CDR2 LQKENI. V gave up 1 base and J gave up 1 base; unmatched junction bases: 3. The CDR3 has 16 residues. DNA of the CDR3: TGTGCCAGCTCACCACGGACAGGGGGTCCCCAAGAGACCCAGTACTTC. Translation: CASSPRTGGPQETQYF.

The table lists this clone with a count of one. The CDR3 DNA reads as TGTGCCAGCAGCACCCGAAGGGGGGGTGGCAATCAGCCCCAGCATTTT. Translated, it gives CASSTRRGGGNQPQHF. This rearrangement joins TRBV21-1 to TRBJ1-5. TRBV21-1 is flagged as a pseudogene. The CDR3 loop spans 16 amino acids.

The V gene is TRBV5-1, the J gene TRBJ2-1; TRBD1 aligns across 7 bases. Germline V gene data show CDR1 as SGHRS and CDR2 as YFSETQ. V shed 2 bases and J 8 bases; nucleotides not matched to a gene: 10. This CDR3 contains 15 residues. The CDR3 DNA is TGCGCCAGCAGCTTCGGTTCACAGGGGAGCGATGAGCAGTTCTTC. Translation gives CASSFGSQGSDEQFF.

This chain uses TRBV4-1 with TRBJ2-3, with D hard to call. From germline, CDR1 is MGHRA and CDR2 YSYEKL. The CDR3 has 15 residues. Trimming left V 1 base short and J 3 bases short, with 11 bases between. The CDR3 loop is CASSQVVRVTDTQYF. Here the CDR3 DNA reads TGCGCCAGCAGCCAAGTGGTCCGAGTTACAGATACGCAGTATTTT.

J is TRBJ1-3 and V is TRBV3-1 (or the pseudogene TRBV3-2); the D gene is possibly TRBD1 (6 bases). The V end lost 3 bases, the J end lost 0 bases, and 15 bases lay between the germline ends. The CDR3 runs to 17 residues. Germline loops: CDR1 LGHDT, CDR2 YNNKEL (reference sequence). The CDR3, as DNA: TGTGCCAGCAGCCATGGCAGGGGTACAATCTCTGGAAACACCATATATTTT. It codes for CASSHGRGTISGNTIYF.

The table lists this clone with a few counts. The chain carries TRBV2 and TRBJ2-1; 11 nucleotides match TRBD2. The CDR3 has 16 residues. Germline V gene sequence: CDR1 SNHLY, CDR2 FYNNEI. The V and J ends lost 4 bases and 6 bases, in that order; junction bases with no gene match: 8. The CDR3 is CASSAPGLAGINEQFF. CDR3 in DNA: TGTGCCAGCAGTGCCCCCGGACTAGCGGGCATCAATGAGCAGTTCTTC.

This sequence joins TRBV7-2 and TRBJ1-6, with D uncertain. The length of the CDR3 is 16 residues. Germline V gene lookup returns CDR1 SGHTA and CDR2 FQGNSA. The V and J ends lost 4 bases and 7 bases respectively, with 17 bases between them. CDR3 region: CASSWPLAGSNSPLHF. CDR3 bases: TGTGCCAGCAGCTGGCCCCTGGCAGGCTCCAATTCACCCCTCCACTTT.

In its sample, this clone was seen a few times. This rearrangement joins TRBV4-3 to TRBJ2-2, with 10 bases matching TRBD1. Germline CDR1 is LGHNA and CDR2 is YSLEER. The CDR3 is 18 amino acids. The V gene end was trimmed by 0 bases and the J gene end by 4 bases; junction bases not matched to a gene: 8. CDR3 DNA: TGCGCCAGCAGCCAAGATTCCCGACAGGGGGCTGGCACCGGGGAGCTGTTTTTT. As protein: CASSQDSRQGAGTGELFF.

The chain has TRBV18 and TRBJ1-5; 9 bases line up with TRBD1. Germline CDR1 reads KGHSH; CDR2 reads LQKENI. CDR3 length equals 16 residues. Losses at the gene ends were 2 bases for V and 3 bases for J; bases not matched to a gene: 5. CDR3: CASSPDRGNHNQPQHF. As DNA, the CDR3 is TGTGCCAGCTCACCAGACAGGGGGAATCACAATCAGCCCCAGCATTTT.

The CDR3 sequence: CASSGRDRGSGNTIYF. The CDR3 DNA reads as TGTGCCAGCAGCGGTCGGGACAGGGGCTCTGGAAACACCATATATTTT. This rearrangement joins TRBV9 to TRBJ1-3, with 10 nucleotides matching TRBD1. Trimming took 3 bases from V and 0 from J; bases not matched to a gene: 3. Germline CDR1 and CDR2: SGDLS and YYNGEE. The CDR3 runs to 16 residues.

This rearrangement joins TRBV5-1 to TRBJ2-7; tentative D call: TRBD1 (5 bases). The CDR3 has 13 residues. CDR1 and CDR2 from the germline V gene are SGHRS and YFSETQ. Trimming took off 8 bases at V and 2 bases at J, with 14 bases between the two ends. CDR3 nucleotide sequence: TGCGCCAGTTCGTTCAGGGAAGCCTACGAGCAGTACTTC. Its protein is CASSFREAYEQYF.

This chain connects TRBV19 to TRBJ1-5, with 10 bases aligning to TRBD1. There are 13 residues in the CDR3. V shed 5 bases, J shed 5 bases, and the junction held 0 bases outside the gene matches. Germline values: CDR1 LNHDA, CDR2 SQIVND (reference sequence). The CDR3 bases are TGTGCCAGTAGTGGGACAGGGGATCAGCCCCAGCATTTT. Its translation is CASSGTGDQPQHF. The complete variable domain, with remaining parts taken from reference TRBV19 and TRBJ1-5, reads DGGITQSPKYLFRKEGQNVTLSCEQNLNHDAMYWYRQDPGQGLRLIYYSQIVNDFQKGDIAEGYSVSREKKESFPLTVTSAQKNPTAFYLCASSGTGDQPQHFGDGTRLSIL.

The gene calls are TRBV28 and TRBJ1-2; no definite D call. The CDR3 has 14 amino acids. Trimming took 8 bases from V and 6 from J, leaving 19 bases between them. Looked up from germline, CDR1 is MDHEN and CDR2 is SYDVKM. The CDR3 protein is CASATQLRVDGYTF. The CDR3 bases are TGTGCCAGCGCTACGCAGCTTCGGGTCGATGGCTACACCTTC.

This clone was seen once. The genes are TRBV19 and TRBJ2-1; the match to TRBD1 covers 8 bases. This CDR3 spans 13 amino acids. V shed 8 bases, J shed 2 bases, and the junction held 2 bases outside the gene matches. The V gene's germline CDR1 is LNHDA and CDR2 SQIVND (reference sequence). CDR3 region: CASGQGTYNEQFF. As DNA, the CDR3 is TGTGCCAGTGGACAGGGAACCTACAATGAGCAGTTCTTC.

This rearrangement joins TRBV29-1 to TRBJ2-6; D remains ambiguous. The CDR3 runs to 13 residues. V lost 7 bases to trimming and J lost 0 bases, with 7 bases between them. Germline V CDR1 and CDR2: SQVTM, ANQGSEA. CDR3: CSAESSGANVLTF. For the CDR3, the DNA is TGCAGCGCCGAGAGCTCTGGGGCCAACGTCCTGACTTTC.

This clone appeared a single time. CDR3 nucleotides: TGTGCCATCCGATTGACAGGTTATAATGAGCAGTTCTTC. Its translation: CAIRLTGYNEQFF. The V call is TRBV10-3, the J call TRBJ2-1, with D perhaps matching TRBD1 (6 bases). The CDR3 has 13 residues. V lost 8 bases and J lost 7, with 15 bases in between. CDR1 and CDR2 from the germline V gene are ENHRY and SYGVKD.

This clone occurred a few times. DNA for the CDR3: TGTGCCTCGGGGGCCAGCGGGGGGACCCAGTACTTC. This encodes CASGASGGTQYF. The chain uses TRBV28 and TRBJ2-5; 8 bases fit TRBD2. V lost 11 bases to trimming and J lost 7 bases; unmatched junction nucleotides: 9. Germline CDR1 is MDHEN and CDR2 is SYDVKM. The CDR3 loop spans 12 amino acids.

The chain combines TRBV11-2 with TRBJ1-1; D call uncertain. The CDR3 spans 11 residues. The V gene lost 1 base and the J gene lost 10 bases, with 7 bases spanning the gap. Germline lookup yields CDR1 SGHAT and CDR2 FQNNGV. The CDR3 DNA reads as TGTGCCAGCAGCTTAGTTAGCCGAGCTTTCTTT. Its protein is CASSLVSRAFF.

This chain joins TRBV18 and TRBJ1-1, with 11 nucleotides matching TRBD1. In germline, CDR1 is KGHSH, CDR2 LQKENI. There are 15 residues in the CDR3. J lost 8 bases, V lost 3 bases, and 8 bases had no gene match. CDR3 sequence: CASSPLGQGASEAFF. The CDR3 DNA reads as TGTGCCAGCTCACCTCTTGGACAGGGGGCGTCGGAAGCTTTCTTT.

The genes are TRBV2 and TRBJ2-1; TRBD2 matches at 8 bases. The CDR3 has 15 residues. Germline V lookup: CDR1 SNHLY, CDR2 FYNNEI. V shed 6 bases and J 3 bases; nucleotides not matched to a gene: 7. The CDR3, as DNA: TGTGCCAGCAGCTCCCAACGGGGGGGCTACAATGAGCAGTTCTTC. This encodes CASSSQRGGYNEQFF.

The chain is built from TRBV5-1 and TRBJ1-1; 7 bases line up with TRBD1. V shed 3 bases and J 7 bases; nucleotides not matched to a gene: 12. CDR3 length: 15 amino acids. CDR1 is SGHRS and CDR2 is YFSETQ in the germline V gene. The CDR3 nucleotides read TGCGCCAGCAGCTCATCAACAGGGGCCGGGGGTGAAGCTTTCTTT. Translated: CASSSSTGAGGEAFF.

The chain has TRBV5-1 and TRBJ2-2; D is perhaps TRBD1 (5 bases). CDR1 and CDR2 from the germline V gene are SGHRS and YFSETQ. Between the trimmed V and J ends, which lost 0 bases and 6 bases, there was a span of 15 bases. CDR3 length: 16 amino acids. DNA for the CDR3: TGCGCCAGCAGCTTGGCCTTGGGGCCGAAAGCCGGGGAGCTGTTTTTT. Translated, it gives CASSLALGPKAGELFF.